This T cell receptor (beta chain) was observed in a study of naive and memory T cell subsets. Study results and caveats: A few larger clonotypes appeared in naive repertoires, especially CD8, possibly memory cells re-expressing CD45RA. There was no ground truth to check naive and memory subset results. Over 95% of naive TCR sequences appeared only once after error correction, unlike memory subsets.

Both TRBC1 and TRBC2 were covered by a beta constant-region primer of two equimolar oligonucleotides. The ligated cDNA underwent four PCR rounds using SP2 and nested alpha and beta constant-region primers. Ligation attached a single-stranded oligonucleotide with a 12-nucleotide UMI and the SP2 primer to the cDNA 3' end. TCRdb independently ran MiXCR on the UMI-ligation and nested PCR reads; one entry per CDR3 protein. The table records over 110,000 distinct CDR3 sequences, approximately 21% of them present only once. The CDR3 has 15 amino acids. Germline V CDR1 and CDR2: SNHLY, FYNNEI. Trimming left V 4 bases short and J 0 bases short, with 10 bases between. This clonotype came up a few times. The antigen remains unidentified.

The chain employs TRBV2 and TRBJ2-1; D might be TRBD2 (6 bases). The sequence was collected from a human donor in good health. Sequenced: naive CD8+ T cells from blood. Written as DNA, the CDR3 is TGTGCCAGCAGTGGTTGGGACTCCTCCTACAATGAGCAGTTCTTC. This sequence encodes CASSGWDSSYNEQFF.